These 24 T cell receptor beta chains came from one sample sequenced in a study of regulatory T cells in long-lasting Graves disease. Time point described: persistent/refractory GD, antithyroid drugs over 5 years with positive TRAb. Generation of the TCR library employed RNA extracted from PBMCs. Building the TCR beta libraries relied on iRepertoire HTBI primers, and CDR3 regions underwent Arm-PCR. TCRdb analysed the multiplex PCR reads with MiXCR anew, one entry per CDR3 protein. The table lists 430,000 or so distinct CDR3 sequences, around 20% of them singletons. The material sequenced was peripheral blood mononuclear cells (PBMCs), taken when the disease was refractory, from a patient treated with antithyroid drugs. These receptors were taken from a female donor with Graves disease.

This clonotype was seen at least ten times. The V and J genes are TRBV2 and TRBJ1-5; 7 bases align to TRBD1. This CDR3 region has 14 residues. Trimming removed 6 bases from V and 6 bases from J; junction bases left unmatched: 8. The germline V gene has CDR1 SNHLY and CDR2 FYNNEI. CDR3 sequence (DNA): TGTGCCAGCAGGCCAACAGGGGCCCCTCAGCCCCAGCATTTT. This translates into CASRPTGAPQPQHF. The whole variable domain, filled in from reference TRBV2 and TRBJ1-5, reads EPEVTQTPSHQVTQMGQEVILRCVPISNHLYFYWYRQILGQKVEFLVSFYNNEISEKSEIFDDQFSVERPDGSNFTLKIRSTKLEDSAMYFCASRPTGAPQPQHFGDGTRLSIL.

V and J are TRBV3-1 and TRBJ2-7; D is possibly TRBD2 (6 bases). V shed 7 bases and J shed 4 bases, with 8 bases lying between them. This CDR3 has 11 residues. Germline V gives CDR1 LGHDT, CDR2 YNNKEL (reference sequence). The chain's CDR3 is CASKGGYEQYF. For the CDR3, the DNA is TGTGCCAGCAAGGGAGGATACGAGCAGTACTTC.

This clonotype was seen many times. V usage is TRBV11-2 and J usage is TRBJ2-5; D gene unclear. The CDR3 is made up of 16 amino acids. Germline assignment: CDR1 SGHAT and CDR2 FQNNGV. Trimming stripped 1 base from V and 5 bases from J, with 17 bases between. The CDR3: CASSLVFTGFGETQYF. The CDR3 nucleotides read TGTGCCAGCAGCTTAGTTTTTACCGGCTTTGGTGAGACCCAGTACTTC. Full variable domain (remainder filled in from reference TRBV11-2 and TRBJ2-5): EAGVAQSPRYKIIEKRQSVAFWCNPISGHATLYWYQQILGQGPKLLIQFQNNGVVDDSQLPKDRFSAERLKGVDSTLKIQPAKLEDSAVYLCASSLVFTGFGETQYFGPGTRLLVL.

A note on this clonotype: This may be a read error, as it is one base from a much larger clone. The chain links TRBV3-1 to TRBJ1-1; D gene ambiguous. CDR1 and CDR2 from the germline V gene are LGHDT and YNNKEL (reference sequence). V was clipped by 7 bases and J by 5 bases, with 20 bases between them. This CDR3 contains 15 residues. As DNA, the CDR3 is TGTGCCAGCAACCCCCCCGGCCAGCGGGGTACTGAAGCTTTCTTT. Its translation is CASNPPGQRGTEAFF.

J is TRBJ2-3 and V is TRBV29-1, with 8 bases matching TRBD2. The CDR3 sequence is 13 residues long. With V trimmed by 1 base and J by 4 bases, 1 base remained unmatched. Germline V lookup: CDR1 SQVTM, CDR2 ANQGSEA. CDR3 in DNA: TGCAGCGTTGAAGGGACTAGCTCAGATACGCAGTATTTT. This codes for CSVEGTSSDTQYF.

This clonotype occurred a few times. The rearrangement joins TRBV5-4 to TRBJ1-4, with D perhaps matching TRBD1 (5 bases). From germline, CDR1 is SGHNT and CDR2 YYREEE (reference sequence). This CDR3 has 16 residues. The germline V and J ends were trimmed by 3 bases and 6 bases, with 18 bases remaining between them. The CDR3 DNA follows: TGTGCCAGCAGCTCGTCAGCGGGGGGTATGGATGAAAAACTGTTTTTT. As protein: CASSSSAGGMDEKLFF.

Only a few counts were recorded for this clonotype. CDR3 DNA: TGTGCCAGCAGCCAAGATTTTTGGGGAACTGAAGCTTTCTTT. Its translation: CASSQDFWGTEAFF. The chain employs TRBV14 and TRBJ1-1; no firm D call. This CDR3 has 14 residues. V shed 0 bases and J shed 5 bases, with 10 bases lying between them. Germline CDR1 SGHDN, CDR2 FVKESK.

At least ten counts were recorded for this clonotype. V and J are TRBV12-3 or TRBV12-4 and TRBJ2-2; D might be TRBD1 (5 bases). The CDR3 sequence is 14 residues long. V lost 7 bases and J lost 4, with 13 bases in between. The CDR3 protein is CASTPRVLTGELFF. CDR3 bases: TGTGCCAGCACCCCCAGGGTGCTCACCGGGGAGCTGTTTTTT.

Ten or more counts support this clonotype. The chain is built from TRBV10-3 and TRBJ2-7; the match to TRBD1 covers 8 bases. This CDR3 has 13 residues. CDR1 is ENHRY, CDR2 SYGVKD, per germline. V gave up 5 bases and J gave up 5 bases; unmatched junction bases: 5. This CDR3 reads CAISHPQGDEQYF. The CDR3 coding sequence is TGTGCCATCAGTCATCCACAGGGGGACGAGCAGTACTTC.

This clonotype was observed a handful of times. V gene TRBV5-1 combines with J gene TRBJ2-1; 11 bases are a match to TRBD2. The CDR3 spans 15 residues. The junction had 6 bases not matched to a gene; V was cut back by 3 bases and J by 7 bases. Per germline, CDR1 SGHRS and CDR2 YFSETQ. The CDR3 region has the DNA TGCGCCAGCAGCTCTGGACTAGCGGGCTCTAATGAGCAGTTCTTC. Encoded protein: CASSSGLAGSNEQFF.

In regard to this clonotype: A much larger clone sits a single nucleotide away, making a read error possible. The V gene is TRBV6-1, the J gene TRBJ1-5, with D perhaps TRBD1 (5 bases). V dropped 6 bases and J dropped 0 bases, with 12 bases sitting between them. Germline assignment: CDR1 MNHNS and CDR2 SASEGT. The CDR3 sequence is 15 residues long. The DNA for the CDR3 is TGTGCCAGCAGCCTCGGGGCGCTTAGCAATCAGCCCCAGCATTTT. It encodes CASSLGALSNQPQHF.

This clonotype was found many times. The chain carries TRBV10-3 and TRBJ2-5; 10 positions match TRBD2. Trimming cost V 10 bases and J 5 bases; bases outside gene matches: 22. Germline loops: CDR1 ENHRY, CDR2 SYGVKD. The CDR3 runs 18 residues. The CDR3 region is CATTPRQREGGVRETQYF. In DNA form, the CDR3 reads TGTGCCACTACGCCCCGCCAGCGGGAGGGCGGCGTTCGGGAGACCCAGTACTTC.

This clonotype was seen more than once but under ten times. The chain joins TRBV11-2 to TRBJ1-1; no clear D. The CDR3 extends over 13 amino acids. Germline-derived CDR1 and CDR2 are SGHAT and FQNNGV. V was trimmed by 3 bases and J by 2 bases, leaving 7 bases between them. The CDR3 region is CASSLEDNTEAFF. In DNA, the CDR3 is TGTGCCAGCAGCTTGGAAGATAACACTGAAGCTTTCTTT.

A remark on this clonotype: This may arise from a read error, as a much more abundant clone is one base away. The chain couples TRBV12-3 or TRBV12-4 to TRBJ2-4; 10 bases align to TRBD2. J lost 9 bases, V lost 6 bases, and 2 bases had no gene match. The CDR3 contains 12 residues. DNA of the CDR3: TGTGCCAGCAGAAGCGGGGGGGCCATTCAGTACTTC. It encodes CASRSGGAIQYF.

This clonotype has at least ten counts. For the CDR3, the DNA is TGCAGCGCCATTATCGGGGCCGGGGAGCTGTTTTTT. This codes for CSAIIGAGELFF. V usage is TRBV29-1 and J usage is TRBJ2-2, with D possibly TRBD2 on 5 matching bases. V was cut by 7 bases and J by 6 bases, with 12 bases left in between. The germline gives CDR1 SQVTM, CDR2 ANQGSEA. The CDR3 is made up of 12 amino acids.

This clonotype was counted only a few times. The CDR3 protein is CASSLVVGGDYEQYF. CDR3 DNA sequence: TGTGCCAGCAGCTTGGTTGTCGGAGGAGACTACGAGCAGTACTTC. V usage is TRBV5-4 and J usage is TRBJ2-7, with D possibly being TRBD2 (5 bases). Trimming removed 0 bases from V and 3 bases from J, with 13 bases in between. The CDR3 spans 15 residues. From germline, CDR1 is SGHNT and CDR2 YYREEE (reference sequence). Supplemented by reference TRBV5-4 and TRBJ2-7, the full variable domain reads ETGVTQSPTHLIKTRGQQVTLRCSSQSGHNTVSWYQQALGQGPQFIFQYYREEENGRGNFPPRFSGLQFPNYSSELNVNALELDDSALYLCASSLVVGGDYEQYFGPGTRLTVT.

The genes are TRBV6-1 and TRBJ2-1; the D is unclear. The germline gives CDR1 MNHNS, CDR2 SASEGT. V lost 4 bases and J lost 7, with 11 bases in between. The CDR3 has 13 residues. The CDR3 DNA is TGTGCCAGCAGTGCGCAGGTTATGAATGAGCAGTTCTTC. Protein product: CASSAQVMNEQFF.

This chain links TRBV27 with TRBJ2-7, with D possibly matching TRBD1 (6 bases). This CDR3 is built from 14 residues. Trimming removed 5 bases at V and 0 bases at J, with 11 bases between. Germline assignment: CDR1 MNHEY and CDR2 SMNVEV (reference sequence). This CDR3 is CASSETGHSYEQYF. CDR3 DNA: TGTGCCAGCAGTGAAACAGGGCACTCCTACGAGCAGTACTTC.

This clonotype has only a few counts. The chain recombines TRBV19 with TRBJ1-5; 7 bases line up with TRBD1. The junction had 17 bases not matched to a gene; V was cut back by 4 bases and J by 5 bases. Germline CDR1 is LNHDA and CDR2 is SQIVND (reference sequence). This CDR3 spans 18 amino acids. The CDR3 DNA sequence: TGTGCCAGTAGTACACCTTGGGACAGCCTGAGGGGGTATCAGCCCCAGCATTTT. Translating it yields CASSTPWDSLRGYQPQHF.

The sample holds many counts of this clonotype. The CDR3 nucleotides are TGTGCCAGCAGCTTTTTGGACACCATGAACACTGAAGCTTTCTTT. Its translation: CASSFLDTMNTEAFF. V and J are TRBV5-5 and TRBJ1-1; D perhaps matches TRBD1 (5 bases). V gave up 2 bases and J gave up 0 bases, with 11 bases separating them. CDR1 is SGHKS, CDR2 YYEKEE, per germline (reference sequence). This CDR3 spans 15 amino acids.

This chain connects TRBV7-9 to TRBJ2-5, with D possibly TRBD1 on 5 matching bases. CDR1 and CDR2 from the germline V gene are SEHNR and FQNEAQ (reference sequence). V lost 1 base to trimming and J lost 1 base, with 10 bases between them. There are 15 residues in the CDR3. The DNA of the CDR3 is TGTGCCAGCAGCTTAGGAGTACAGGTCCAAGAGACCCAGTACTTC. Translated: CASSLGVQVQETQYF.

This clonotype was seen at least ten times. V usage is TRBV27 and J usage is TRBJ1-1; TRBD1 is a possible D gene (5 bases). Trimming stripped 5 bases from V and 3 bases from J, with 22 bases between. Looked up from germline, CDR1 is MNHEY and CDR2 is SMNVEV (reference sequence). The CDR3 loop spans 17 amino acids. Here the CDR3 DNA reads TGTGCCAGCAGTCCCAAACAGCACTCCCGACAGCACACTGAAGCTTTCTTT. As protein: CASSPKQHSRQHTEAFF.

V gene TRBV6-1 combines with J gene TRBJ1-2; D unresolved. The CDR3 loop spans 12 amino acids. V dropped 8 bases and J dropped 5 bases, with 12 bases sitting between them. CDR1 and CDR2 (germline): MNHNS, SASEGT. The CDR3 here is CASYSWRYGYTF. In nucleotides, the CDR3 is TGTGCCAGCTACAGTTGGCGTTATGGCTACACCTTC.

This clonotype was seen repeatedly, ten times or more. The J gene is TRBJ1-6, the V gene TRBV27, with TRBD1 matching 7 bases. CDR3 size: 16 residues. From germline, CDR1 is MNHEY and CDR2 SMNVEV (reference sequence). V lost 6 bases and J lost 10; bases outside the gene matches: 15. The CDR3 DNA sequence: TGTGCCAGCAGCTTAGAGTCCCTGGGACAGCTCTCACCCCTCCACTTT. It translates to CASSLESLGQLSPLHF.